The 20 T cell receptor beta chains given below trace back to one sample, sequenced in a study of blood T cell repertoires in COVID-19. This table comes from immunoSEQ multiplex PCR, and its TCRdb copy is limited to in-frame clones, with some not included. The data hold 150,000 to 200,000 clones, with roughly 86% observed a single time. Sequencing used peripheral blood. The receptors were gathered from a man between 18 and 35 years old with acute or convalescent COVID-19.

The chain recombines TRBV30 with TRBJ1-2, with 10 bases matching TRBD1. This CDR3 has 13 amino acids. Germline lookup yields CDR1 GTSNPN and CDR2 SVGIG (reference sequence). J lost 7 bases, V lost 4 bases, and 6 bases had no gene match. CDR3 region: CAWTPGQGFGYTF. The CDR3, as DNA: TGTGCCTGGACTCCGGGACAGGGGTTTGGCTACACCTTC.

V gene TRBV15 combines with J gene TRBJ2-5; 7 positions match TRBD1. The CDR3 has 16 amino acids. The V gene's germline CDR1 is LNHNV and CDR2 YYDKDF (reference sequence). Trimming cost V 6 bases and J 0 bases; bases outside gene matches: 10. For the CDR3, the DNA is TGTGCCACCAGGATAAATCCGGGACAGCACCAAGAGACCCAGTACTTC. This sequence encodes CATRINPGQHQETQYF.

DNA for the CDR3: TGTGCCAGCAGTGAACGGGACAGTTATAATTCACCCCTCCACTTT. Protein sequence: CASSERDSYNSPLHF. The rearrangement uses TRBV25-1 and TRBJ1-6; TRBD1 agrees at 7 bases. Losses at the gene ends were 2 bases for V and 4 bases for J; bases not matched to a gene: 2. Germline values: CDR1 MGHDK, CDR2 SYGVNS. There are 15 residues in the CDR3.

V is TRBV19 and J is TRBJ1-1; 10 bases map to TRBD1. Germline-derived CDR1 and CDR2 are LNHDA and SQIVND (reference sequence). The CDR3 is made up of 14 amino acids. Losses at the gene ends were 6 bases for V and 5 bases for J; bases not matched to a gene: 6. This CDR3 is CASRVTGGWTEAFF. CDR3 DNA sequence: TGTGCCAGTAGGGTGACAGGGGGCTGGACTGAAGCTTTCTTT.

CDR3 sequence (DNA): TGTGCCAGCAGCTTCCCCATTAGCGGGGGGGCGAATGAGCAGTTCTTC. Translated: CASSFPISGGANEQFF. This chain connects TRBV7-8 to TRBJ2-1, with 11 bases lining up with TRBD2. Germline CDR1 reads SGHVS; CDR2 reads FQNEAQ. V trimming: 3 bases; J trimming: 7 bases; junction bases outside the gene matches: 8. The CDR3 totals 16 residues.

The chain combines TRBV24-1 with TRBJ1-1; TRBD1 might be the D (6 bases). The germline V gene encodes CDR1 KGHDR and CDR2 SFDVKD. V lost 3 bases and J 10 bases, leaving 14 bases between the germline ends. This CDR3 region has 13 residues. The CDR3 DNA follows: TGTGCCACCAGTGATGGGTGGGGGCAAGTAGCTTTCTTT. Translating gives CATSDGWGQVAFF.

The CDR3 DNA reads TGTGCCAGCAGCTGGGACAGTAATTCACCCCTCCACTTT. Translation gives CASSWDSNSPLHF. This rearrangement joins TRBV5-5 to TRBJ1-6; 7 bases are shared with TRBD1. CDR1 is SGHKS and CDR2 is YYEKEE in the germline V gene (reference sequence). The CDR3 spans 13 residues. The V and J ends lost 3 bases and 6 bases, in that order; junction bases with no gene match: 0.

The J gene is TRBJ1-1, the V gene TRBV6-5, with a tentative D call TRBD1 (5 bases). Germline loops: CDR1 MNHEY, CDR2 SVGAGI. The V and J ends lost 0 bases and 7 bases respectively, with 9 bases between them. This CDR3 contains 13 residues. This chain's CDR3 is CASSYSGDYEAFF. Here the CDR3 DNA reads TGTGCCAGCAGTTACTCAGGGGACTATGAAGCTTTCTTT.

The chain couples TRBV9 to TRBJ2-7; D is perhaps TRBD2 (5 bases). This CDR3 has 18 amino acids. Trimming removed 6 bases at V and 0 bases at J, with 25 bases between. In germline, CDR1 is SGDLS, CDR2 YYNGEE. CDR3 loop: CASTMGREFRKTSYEQYF. The CDR3, as DNA: TGTGCCAGCACCATGGGGAGAGAATTTAGAAAAACCTCCTACGAGCAGTACTTC.

In its sample, this clone was seen once. The chain employs TRBV18 and TRBJ2-7; D possibly corresponds to TRBD2 (6 bases). Germline V CDR1 and CDR2: KGHSH, LQKENI. The length of the CDR3 is 17 residues. Trimming removed 5 bases from V and 0 bases from J, with 20 bases in between. As DNA, the CDR3 is TGTGCCAGCTCAAAGAGGAGGGATAGCGGCCTCTCCTACGAGCAGTACTTC. This gives the protein CASSKRRDSGLSYEQYF.

For the CDR3, the DNA is TGTGCCAGCAGTAAGACAGGGGGACTCACCGGGGAGCTGTTTTTT. Its translation is CASSKTGGLTGELFF. The chain joins TRBV25-1 to TRBJ2-2; 9 bases are a match to TRBD1. CDR1 MGHDK and CDR2 SYGVNS come from the germline V gene. This CDR3 has 15 residues. Unmatched junction bases numbered 5, after V lost 5 bases and J lost 4 bases.

CDR3 sequence reads: CASRPTLSSGNTIYF. The CDR3 region has the DNA TGTGCCAGCAGGCCGACATTGAGCTCTGGAAACACCATATATTTT. The chain recombines TRBV6-5 with TRBJ1-3; D not resolved. CDR3 length equals 15 residues. V gave up 6 bases and J gave up 0 bases, with 12 bases separating them. The germline CDR1 and CDR2 sequences are MNHEY and SVGAGI.

The chain uses TRBV19 and TRBJ1-6; 8 bases map to TRBD1. The CDR3 spans 13 residues. Trimming at V came to 4 bases and at J to 10 bases, leaving 3 bases not matched to a gene. Germline V CDR1 and CDR2: LNHDA, SQIVND (reference sequence). The CDR3 loop reads CASSTGGGSPLHF. CDR3 sequence (DNA): TGTGCCAGTAGTACAGGGGGCGGCTCACCCCTCCACTTT.

The chain is built from TRBV7-9 and TRBJ1-4; TRBD1 matches 9 bases. The CDR3 contains 18 residues. J was trimmed by 0 bases and V by 5 bases; bases with no gene match: 10. The V gene's germline CDR1 is SEHNR and CDR2 FQNEAQ (reference sequence). The chain's CDR3 is CASSPAGTGSATNEKLFF. The CDR3, as DNA: TGTGCCAGCAGCCCAGCCGGGACAGGGAGTGCAACTAATGAAAAACTGTTTTTT.

This chain uses TRBV30 with TRBJ1-2, with a weak D call TRBD1 (6 bases). Germline loops: CDR1 GTSNPN, CDR2 SVGIG (reference sequence). The CDR3 spans 12 residues. Deletions cut 5 bases from V and 1 base from J, with 8 bases between. The CDR3 spells CAWAGVNYGYTF. The CDR3 bases are TGTGCCTGGGCAGGGGTTAACTATGGCTACACCTTC.

The chain recombines TRBV6-5 with TRBJ2-7, with 7 bases matching TRBD2. V shed 9 bases and J 0 bases; nucleotides not matched to a gene: 11. Germline values: CDR1 MNHEY, CDR2 SVGAGI. There are 15 residues in the CDR3. The CDR3 spells CASRTSRGSSYEQYV. Here the CDR3 DNA reads TGTGCCAGTAGAACTTCGCGGGGGAGCTCCTACGAGCAGTACGTC.

This rearrangement joins TRBV5-1 to TRBJ1-1, with 9 nucleotides matching TRBD1. The CDR3 totals 15 residues. With V trimmed by 0 bases and J by 4 bases, 4 bases remained unmatched. Per the germline V gene, CDR1 is SGHRS and CDR2 is YFSETQ. CDR3 residues: CASSLVTGGLTEAFF. The CDR3 DNA is TGCGCCAGCAGCTTGGTTACAGGGGGCCTCACTGAAGCTTTCTTT.

The chain combines TRBV6-1 with TRBJ2-7; tentatively, D is TRBD1 (5 bases). Germline CDR1 is MNHNS and CDR2 is SASEGT. CDR3 length: 14 amino acids. V lost 2 bases, J lost 5 bases, and 13 bases lay in between. CDR3 in DNA: TGTGCCAGCAGTGAAAGGGGTTCCTGGGACGAGCAGTACGTC. This sequence encodes CASSERGSWDEQYV.

The chain combines TRBV4-2 with TRBJ1-6, with a possible D match to TRBD1 (5 bases). Per the germline V gene, CDR1 is LGHNA and CDR2 is YNFKEQ. The CDR3 length is 15 residues. Between the trimmed V and J ends, which lost 4 bases and 7 bases, there was a span of 14 bases. As DNA, the CDR3 is TGTGCCAGCAGCCGGGGGGAAGGTGCGAATTCACCCCTCCACTTT. Its translation is CASSRGEGANSPLHF.

This chain connects TRBV15 to TRBJ1-2; D is unclear. Trimming took off 3 bases at V and 4 bases at J, with 12 bases between the two ends. The CDR3 runs 14 residues. CDR1 and CDR2 (germline): LNHNV, YYDKDF (reference sequence). The CDR3: CATSRVARVYGYTF. CDR3 in DNA: TGTGCCACCAGCAGGGTTGCACGAGTCTATGGCTACACCTTC.